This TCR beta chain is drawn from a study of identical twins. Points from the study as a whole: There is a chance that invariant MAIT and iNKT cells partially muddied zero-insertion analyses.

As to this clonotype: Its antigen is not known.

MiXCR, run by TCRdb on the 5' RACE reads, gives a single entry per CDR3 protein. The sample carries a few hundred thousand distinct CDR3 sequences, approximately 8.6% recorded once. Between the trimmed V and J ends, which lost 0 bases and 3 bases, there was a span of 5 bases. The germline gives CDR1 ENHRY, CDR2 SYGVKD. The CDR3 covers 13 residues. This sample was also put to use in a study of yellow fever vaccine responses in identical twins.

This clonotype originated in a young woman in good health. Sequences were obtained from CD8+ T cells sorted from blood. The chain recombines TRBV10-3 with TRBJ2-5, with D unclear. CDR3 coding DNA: TGTGCCATCAGTGAGTCGTTAAAAGAGACCCAGTACTTC. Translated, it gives CAISESLKETQYF.